This T cell receptor (beta chain) was found in a study of T-cell reconstitution after alpha-beta-depleted transplantation in children. Unique molecular identifiers were incorporated during preparation of the TCRbeta library. TCRdb independently ran MiXCR on the PCR reads; one entry per CDR3 protein. The table shows about 540,000 distinct CDR3 sequences, with 15% to 20% occurring only once. This clonotype was counted only a few times. The CDR3 length is 14 residues. Trimming cost V 5 bases and J 6 bases; bases outside gene matches: 8. The sequencing here drew on PBMCs from the stem cell graft donor, taken from the stem cell graft. The clonotype comes from a human donor who donated a stem cell graft to a child with acute lymphoblastic leukemia. The chain has TRBV12-3 or TRBV12-4 and TRBJ1-2; 8 nucleotides align to TRBD1. The CDR3 loop is CASSGQGRGDGYTF. CDR3 sequence (DNA): TGTGCCAGCAGTGGACAGGGCAGGGGGGATGGCTACACCTTC.